These 9 T cell receptor beta chains share one sample of origin, sequenced in a study of blood T cell repertoires in COVID-19. Method: immunoSEQ multiplex PCR; TCRdb's copy keeps in-frame clones and lacks some. The repertoire holds approximately 110,000 clones, around 76% seen once, with around 6.2% in the top ten. The sample was peripheral blood. Receptors were obtained from an elderly man with COVID-19, enrolled during active disease.

The chain is built from TRBV24-1 and TRBJ2-5; the D gene is possibly TRBD2 (6 bases). Germline V gene lookup returns CDR1 KGHDR and CDR2 SFDVKD. The CDR3 sequence is 15 residues long. The germline V and J ends were trimmed by 3 bases and 5 bases, with 15 bases remaining between them. CDR3 residues: CATSDTPGTGETQYF. The DNA for the CDR3 is TGTGCCACCAGTGATACCCCCGGGACTGGGGAGACCCAGTACTTC.

The gene calls are TRBV7-8 and TRBJ2-7, with D perhaps matching TRBD1 (5 bases). In germline, CDR1 is SGHVS, CDR2 FQNEAQ. Trimming took 4 bases from V and 6 from J, leaving 16 bases between them. There are 14 residues in the CDR3. For the CDR3, the DNA is TGTGCCAGCAGCTCTACCCCCCTCAGGGTCGAGCAGTACTTC. Translating it yields CASSSTPLRVEQYF. Full variable domain (rest looked up from reference TRBV7-8 and TRBJ2-7): GAGVSQSPRYKVAKRGQDVALRCDPISGHVSLFWYQQALGQGPEFLTYFQNEAQLDKSGLPSDRFFAERPEGSVSTLKIQRTQQEDSAVYLCASSSTPLRVEQYFGPGTRLTVT.

CDR3 nucleotides: TGTGCCAGCAGTTTAGGTATAGGGGACACTGAAGCTTTCTTT. Protein sequence: CASSLGIGDTEAFF. V usage is TRBV28 and J usage is TRBJ1-1; a possible D gene is TRBD1 (5 bases). The CDR3 runs to 14 residues. Between the trimmed V and J ends, which lost 2 bases and 3 bases, there was a span of 10 bases. The germline V gene encodes CDR1 MDHEN and CDR2 SYDVKM.

This sequence joins TRBV30 and TRBJ1-5; the match to TRBD1 covers 9 bases. The germline V gene has CDR1 GTSNPN and CDR2 SVGIG (reference sequence). Trimming cost V 1 base and J 1 base; bases outside gene matches: 11. The CDR3 contains 18 residues. The CDR3 DNA reads TGTGCCTGGAGTGCAGACAGGGGGTTTAGAGTCAGCAATCAGCCCCAGCATTTT. It translates to CAWSADRGFRVSNQPQHF.

V gene TRBV5-4 combines with J gene TRBJ2-2; 16 nucleotides match TRBD2. This CDR3 contains 17 residues. Germline-derived CDR1 and CDR2 are SGHNT and YYREEE (reference sequence). V was clipped by 4 bases and J by 5 bases; unmatched bases: 5. CDR3 nucleotides: TGTGCCAGCAGCCATCCGGGACTAGCGGGAGGGACCGGGGAGCTGTTTTTT. It specifies CASSHPGLAGGTGELFF.

The chain recombines TRBV11-2 with TRBJ1-5; D call uncertain. This CDR3 is 15 amino acids long. Trimming stripped 5 bases from V and 5 bases from J, with 16 bases between. The germline V gene has CDR1 SGHAT and CDR2 FQNNGV. The CDR3 DNA reads as TGTGCCAGCAGCCCCAGCGGAGGGCCTCATCAGCCCCAGCATTTT. Its translation: CASSPSGGPHQPQHF.

The gene calls are TRBV6-5 and TRBJ2-3; D is perhaps TRBD2 (5 bases). Trimming shortened V by 5 bases and J by 0 bases, and 12 bases separated the two germline ends. The length of the CDR3 is 15 residues. Germline lookup yields CDR1 MNHEY and CDR2 SVGAGI. The DNA of the CDR3 is TGTGCCAGCAGTCCGTCGACGGGGAGCACAGATACGCAGTATTTT. This translates into CASSPSTGSTDTQYF.

This clone is a singleton in its sample. V and J are TRBV2 and TRBJ1-4; 9 positions match TRBD1. CDR1 and CDR2 (germline): SNHLY, FYNNEI. Germline trimming cut 6 bases from V and 7 bases from J; bases unmatched to any gene: 6. The CDR3 sequence is 14 residues long. CDR3 protein: CASSTGTGREKLFF. The CDR3, as DNA: TGTGCCAGCAGCACCGGGACAGGGCGTGAAAAACTGTTTTTT. The whole variable domain, remainder taken from reference TRBV2 and TRBJ1-4, is EPEVTQTPSHQVTQMGQEVILRCVPISNHLYFYWYRQILGQKVEFLVSFYNNEISEKSEIFDDQFSVERPDGSNFTLKIRSTKLEDSAMYFCASSTGTGREKLFFGSGTQLSVL.

V usage is TRBV29-1 and J usage is TRBJ2-1; 9 bases match TRBD2. Germline CDR1 SQVTM, CDR2 ANQGSEA. The V gene end was trimmed by 7 bases and the J gene end by 4 bases; junction bases not matched to a gene: 8. The CDR3 totals 14 residues. The CDR3 reads CSAQRAGGYNEQFF. The DNA for the CDR3 is TGCAGCGCCCAAAGGGCGGGGGGGTACAATGAGCAGTTCTTC.